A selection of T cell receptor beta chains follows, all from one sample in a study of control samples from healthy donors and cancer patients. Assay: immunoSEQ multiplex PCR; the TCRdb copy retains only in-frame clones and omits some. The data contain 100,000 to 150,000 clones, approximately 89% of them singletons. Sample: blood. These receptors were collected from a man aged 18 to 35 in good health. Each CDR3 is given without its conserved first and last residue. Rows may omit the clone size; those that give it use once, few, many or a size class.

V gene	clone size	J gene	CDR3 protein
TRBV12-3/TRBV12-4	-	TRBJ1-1	ASSLMGATEAF
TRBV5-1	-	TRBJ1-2	ASSFGALYGYT
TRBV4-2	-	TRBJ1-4	ASSPPGELPRSTGENEKLF
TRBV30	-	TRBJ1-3	AWSGGFGNTIY
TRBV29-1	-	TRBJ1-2	SVDGANYGYT
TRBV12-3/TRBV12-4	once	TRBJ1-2	ASSGRGGYT
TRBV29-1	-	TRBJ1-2	SVGQNYGYT
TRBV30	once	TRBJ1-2	AWSEQQGDGYT
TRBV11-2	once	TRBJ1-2	ASSSTGGSYGYT
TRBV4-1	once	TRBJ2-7	ASSHGGTGLTYEQY
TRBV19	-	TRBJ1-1	ASSPVMGAQTEAF
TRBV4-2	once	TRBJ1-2	ASSPGTAWVNYGYT
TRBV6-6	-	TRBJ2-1	ASSYSAPGGGNEQF
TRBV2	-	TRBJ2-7	ASSGTSLNSYEQY
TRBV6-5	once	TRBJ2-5	ASSYMETQY
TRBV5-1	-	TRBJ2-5	ASSRTGAEETQY
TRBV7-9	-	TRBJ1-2	ASSLGTLQGGYGYT
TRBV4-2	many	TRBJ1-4	ASSFTTGQGNEKLF
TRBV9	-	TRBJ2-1	ASSVDSRASGGAAYGEQF
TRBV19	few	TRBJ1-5	ASTLQGAGNQPQH
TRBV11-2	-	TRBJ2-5	ASSATSGLGETQY
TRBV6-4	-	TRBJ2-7	ASSDSRTGAPYEQY
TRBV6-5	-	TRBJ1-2	ALSHGGDNYGYT
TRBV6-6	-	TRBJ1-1	ASSLLTRKNTEAF
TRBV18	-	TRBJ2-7	ASSPGTGGEVQY
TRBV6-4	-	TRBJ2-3	ASSPTSGGTDTQY
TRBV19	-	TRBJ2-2	ASSVKPGLAHTGELF
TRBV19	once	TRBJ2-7	ASSGSSGGGEQY
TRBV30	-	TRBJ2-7	AWGTSGGSYEQY
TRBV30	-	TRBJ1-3	AWSVGGGSGNTIY
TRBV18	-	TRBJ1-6	ASSPTGTGESPLH
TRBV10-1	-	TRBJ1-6	ASSAGTRNSPLH